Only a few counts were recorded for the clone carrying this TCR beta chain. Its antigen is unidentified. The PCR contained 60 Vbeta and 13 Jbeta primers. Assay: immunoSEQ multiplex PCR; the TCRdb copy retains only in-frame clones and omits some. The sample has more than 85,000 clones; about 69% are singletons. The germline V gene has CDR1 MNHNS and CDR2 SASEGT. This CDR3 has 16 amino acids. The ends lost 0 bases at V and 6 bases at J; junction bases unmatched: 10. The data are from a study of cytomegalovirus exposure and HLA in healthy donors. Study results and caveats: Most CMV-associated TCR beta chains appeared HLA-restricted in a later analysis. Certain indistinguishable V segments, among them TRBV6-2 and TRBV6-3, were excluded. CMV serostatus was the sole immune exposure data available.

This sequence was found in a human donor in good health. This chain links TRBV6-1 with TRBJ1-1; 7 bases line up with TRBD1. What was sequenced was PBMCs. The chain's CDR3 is CASSEARDREAAEAFF. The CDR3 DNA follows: TGTGCCAGCAGTGAAGCGCGTGACAGGGAAGCGGCTGAAGCTTTCTTT.